The next 11 T cell receptor beta chains were all read from a single sample in a study of T cells in localized non-small cell lung cancer. Some clones are missing from TCRdb's copy, which holds only in-frame ones; the method was immunoSEQ multiplex PCR. The data hold tens of thousands of clones, with approximately 90% observed a single time. This specimen consisted of peripheral blood, obtained before any cancer treatment. Every receptor here comes from a woman aged 35-75 years with stage I lung adenocarcinoma.

This sequence joins TRBV4-3 and TRBJ2-7; 7 nucleotides line up with TRBD1. Germline V gene data show CDR1 as LGHNA and CDR2 as YSLEER. The ends lost 3 bases at V and 3 bases at J; junction bases unmatched: 8. The CDR3 sequence is 15 residues long. The CDR3 region has the DNA TGCGCCAGCAGCCAGGAGGACCGGGACAGCTACGAGCAGTACTTC. This codes for CASSQEDRDSYEQYF.

This rearrangement joins TRBV11-2 to TRBJ2-1, with D possibly being TRBD1 or TRBD2 (5 bases each). Trimming pared 5 bases from V and 4 bases from J, leaving 15 bases between. The CDR3 runs 15 residues. Per the germline V gene, CDR1 is SGHAT and CDR2 is FQNNGV. The CDR3 DNA follows: TGTGCCAGCAGCCGTAAAGCCGGGGCTTACAATGAGCAGTTCTTC. Translating it yields CASSRKAGAYNEQFF.

The chain recombines TRBV5-6 with TRBJ1-5; tentative D call: TRBD1 (5 bases). CDR1 is SGHDT, CDR2 YYEEEE, per germline. Trimming cost V 0 bases and J 5 bases, with 12 bases left between them. The CDR3 runs 15 residues. The CDR3 sequence is CASSLVGQGDQPQHF. CDR3 nucleotides: TGTGCCAGCAGCTTGGTCGGGCAGGGAGATCAGCCCCAGCATTTT.

In this sample, this clone turned up once. The chain couples TRBV5-3 to TRBJ1-2, with a weak D call TRBD1 (5 bases). TRBV5-3 is an open reading frame, and its role is uncertain. Trimming stripped 2 bases from V and 4 bases from J, with 39 bases between. This CDR3 spans 23 amino acids. The CDR3: CARSFSGSHPGVGQGSPSYGYTF. CDR3 bases: TGTGCCAGAAGCTTTTCTGGGTCCCACCCTGGGGTGGGGCAGGGATCCCCGTCCTATGGCTACACCTTC.

This chain joins TRBV7-2 and TRBJ1-3; D is unclear. This CDR3 has 13 residues. CDR1 is SGHTA, CDR2 FQGNSA, per germline. Trimming removed 5 bases from V and 0 bases from J, with 5 bases in between. For the CDR3, the DNA is TGTGCCAGCAGCCCTAACTCTGGAAACACCATATATTTT. Amino acid sequence: CASSPNSGNTIYF.

The chain is built from TRBV4-3 and TRBJ1-2; TRBD1 aligns across 8 bases. V lost 2 bases, J lost 2 bases, and 4 bases stayed unmatched. The germline V gene has CDR1 LGHNA and CDR2 YSLEER. The CDR3 has 15 residues. The DNA for the CDR3 is TGCGCCAGCAGCCAACAGGACAGGGACAACTATGGCTACACCTTC. Encoded protein: CASSQQDRDNYGYTF.

The rearrangement joins TRBV19 to TRBJ2-3; 7 nucleotides agree with TRBD1. This CDR3 is built from 15 residues. CDR1 and CDR2 (germline): LNHDA, SQIVND (reference sequence). The J segment lost 7 bases and the V segment lost 7 bases, leaving 14 bases of the junction unmatched. CDR3 in amino acids: CASTLGDSRGNTQYF. CDR3 in DNA: TGTGCCAGTACCTTGGGCGATTCCAGGGGGAATACGCAGTATTTT.

This clone was observed a single time. This chain uses TRBV6-1 with TRBJ2-7; TRBD1 or TRBD2 may be the D gene (6 bases each). CDR1 and CDR2 (germline): MNHNS, SASEGT. CDR3 length: 14 amino acids. V was clipped by 6 bases and J by 3 bases, with 15 bases between them. DNA of the CDR3: TGTGCCAGCAGAGTCCTACAGGGACTCTACGAGCAGTACTTC. Encoded protein: CASRVLQGLYEQYF.

The chain uses TRBV28 and TRBJ2-2; D remains ambiguous. Germline V gives CDR1 MDHEN, CDR2 SYDVKM. There are 15 residues in the CDR3. Trimming shortened V by 7 bases and J by 5 bases, and 17 bases separated the two germline ends. The DNA of the CDR3 is TGTGCCAGCAATATAATGAAGGGATTAACCGGGGAGCTGTTTTTT. It is translated as CASNIMKGLTGELFF.

This sequence joins TRBV6-1 and TRBJ2-7; 10 bases line up with TRBD1. Germline values: CDR1 MNHNS, CDR2 SASEGT. The V and J ends lost 2 bases and 5 bases, in that order; junction bases with no gene match: 9. The CDR3 is made up of 16 amino acids. DNA of the CDR3: TGTGCCAGCAGTGAAATTTGGGACAGGGGATTGAACGAGCAGTACTTC. This gives the protein CASSEIWDRGLNEQYF.

The chain has TRBV12-5 and TRBJ2-1; no firm D call. This CDR3 region has 12 residues. In germline, CDR1 is LGHNT, CDR2 FRNRAP. The V and J ends lost 5 bases and 3 bases respectively, with 5 bases between them. CDR3 sequence: CASGLNYNEQFF. The CDR3 nucleotides read TGTGCTAGTGGTCTTAACTACAATGAGCAGTTCTTC.